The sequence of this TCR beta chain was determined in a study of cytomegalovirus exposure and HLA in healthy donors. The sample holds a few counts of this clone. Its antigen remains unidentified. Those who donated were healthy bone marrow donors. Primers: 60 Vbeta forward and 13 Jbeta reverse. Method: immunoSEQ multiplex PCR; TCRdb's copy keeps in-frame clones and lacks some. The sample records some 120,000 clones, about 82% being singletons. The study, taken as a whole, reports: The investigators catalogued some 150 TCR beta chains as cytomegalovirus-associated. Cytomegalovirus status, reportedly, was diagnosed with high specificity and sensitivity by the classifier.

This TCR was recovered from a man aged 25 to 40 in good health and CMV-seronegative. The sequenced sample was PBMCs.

The chain's CDR3 is CASSLSAGGPRLGQETQYF. The CDR3 DNA reads as TGTGCCAGCAGTTTATCAGCGGGGGGGCCACGATTGGGGCAAGAGACCCAGTACTTC. This chain joins TRBV28 and TRBJ2-5; TRBD2 matches at 10 bases. This CDR3 contains 19 residues. Germline values: CDR1 MDHEN, CDR2 SYDVKM. V was pared by 1 base and J by 2 bases, with 13 bases of the junction left unmatched.